This T cell receptor beta chain came from a study of identical twins. Study observations and caveats: Whereas memory repertoires showed no such difference, abundant cord blood beta clonotypes carried fewer insertions. Low generation probability was overrepresented in out-of-frame alpha sequences shared by twins. The analysis was cross-sectional rather than longitudinal within donors.

As regards this clonotype: The antigen is not known.

Between the trimmed V and J ends, which lost 6 bases and 3 bases, there was a span of 10 bases. Germline loops: CDR1 MNHNS, CDR2 SASEGT. The CDR3 loop spans 13 amino acids. Each CDR3 protein gets one entry after TCRdb re-called the 5' RACE reads with MiXCR. The sample shows 350,000 to 450,000 distinct CDR3 sequences, around a sixth of them seen only once. Source material: naive T cells sorted from blood. The TCR was taken from a man aged 50 or older in good health. This chain uses TRBV6-1 with TRBJ2-3, with D hard to call. The CDR3 spells CASRTLGTDTQYF. CDR3 bases: TGTGCCAGCAGGACCCTGGGGACAGATACGCAGTATTTT.